This T cell receptor beta chain was profiled in a study of T cells in Graves' hyperthyroidism and ophthalmopathy. This clonotype came up many times. Participants, patients aged 18 to 65, had newly diagnosed hyperthyroidism with a duration under 2 months. The CDR3 covers 16 residues. Trimming cost V 2 bases and J 1 base; bases outside gene matches: 6. Germline V lookup: CDR1 SGHRS, CDR2 YFSETQ. TCR beta CDR3 regions were amplified from RNA transcripts. HTBI primers were employed in a first-round RT-PCR of the TCR CDR3. TCRdb redid the calling of the multiplex PCR reads with MiXCR, one entry per CDR3 protein. The sample holds over 200,000 distinct CDR3 sequences, roughly 14% seen once.

The chain uses TRBV5-1 and TRBJ2-3; TRBD1 matches at 8 bases. The receptor comes from a woman aged 35 to 49 with Graves' hyperthyroidism that later progressed to Graves' ophthalmopathy. Sample: blood. CDR3 region: CASSLGQGPGTDTQYF. CDR3 nucleotides: TGCGCCAGCAGCTTAGGACAGGGCCCTGGCACAGATACGCAGTATTTT.